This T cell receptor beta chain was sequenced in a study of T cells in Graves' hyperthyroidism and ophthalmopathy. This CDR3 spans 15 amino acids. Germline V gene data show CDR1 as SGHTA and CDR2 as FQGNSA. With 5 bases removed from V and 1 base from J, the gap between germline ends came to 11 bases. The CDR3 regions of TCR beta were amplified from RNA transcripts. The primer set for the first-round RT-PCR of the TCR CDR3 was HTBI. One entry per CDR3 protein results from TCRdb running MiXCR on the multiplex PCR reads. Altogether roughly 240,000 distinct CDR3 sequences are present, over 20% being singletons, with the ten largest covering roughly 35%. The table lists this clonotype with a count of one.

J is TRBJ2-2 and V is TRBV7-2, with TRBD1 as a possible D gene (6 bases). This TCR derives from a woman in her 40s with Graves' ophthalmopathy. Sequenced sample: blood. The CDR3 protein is CASSTLTGNTGELFF. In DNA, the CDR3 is TGTGCCAGCAGCACCTTGACAGGGAACACCGGGGAGCTGTTTTTT.